This T cell receptor beta chain was profiled in a study of T cell responses to AZD1222 COVID-19 vaccine. Points from the study as a whole: Spike regions recognized by vaccine-associated CD4 TCRs spanned the protein, led by 160-218 and 743-854.

Using immunoSEQ multiplex PCR, the repertoire was profiled, and TCRdb retains in-frame clones only, with some absent. The sample holds about 160,000 clones, around 89% seen once. This clone was recorded many times. What it recognizes is unknown. Germline V lookup: CDR1 GTSNPN, CDR2 SVGIG (reference sequence). The length of the CDR3 is 12 residues. Trimming left V 8 bases short and J 10 bases short, with 18 bases between. The gene calls are TRBV30 and TRBJ2-1; TRBD2 might be the D (6 bases). The source was peripheral blood, collected 28 days after the second AZD1222 dose. The receptor was isolated from an adult who received the AZD1222 COVID-19 vaccine. The CDR3 protein is CARMGEEAEQFF. The CDR3 bases are TGTGCCCGAATGGGGGAGGAAGCAGAGCAGTTCTTC.